The TCR beta chain described here comes from a study of beta chain features in type 1 diabetes (dated by TCRdb to 2017 to 2018). Background for the entire study: Patients and healthy donors did not differ in mean age, gender distribution, total cell number or subset yield. A total of roughly 100 million sorted cells were examined across all samples, and a strong correlation was observed between cell number per subset and RNA yield. The study compared the TCRB repertoires of sorted circulating CD4+ T cell subsets in recently diagnosed type 1 diabetes patients with those in matched healthy donors. Regulatory and stem cell-like memory subsets were obtained from only 8 patients and about eight healthy donors, while naive and central memory subsets were obtained from all 30 or so donors. The full study reports these points: A moderate but significant shortening of TCRB CDR3 length was observed in type 1 diabetes patients in all four CD4+ subsets. Patients with type 1 diabetes made fewer insertions and deleted more nucleotides at VDJ recombination sites, implying thymic rearrangement abnormalities. Shorter templates might be favored by PCR, yet because patient and control samples were amplified and corrected together, any such skew would affect both groups equally. Because cDNA rather than genomic DNA was sequenced, highly expressing activated cells could have been over-represented, although no difference in activation and CD3 levels was found between groups. Only small numbers of individuals were included in the HLA sub-analyses, which left unresolved whether HLA type had any influence on TCRB rearrangement. Naive, central memory and regulatory TCRB repertoires appeared more similar among patients than among healthy donors.

All of the isolated RNA was reverse transcribed with the High Capacity cDNA Reverse Transcription Kit, so expressed TCRB transcripts were sequenced. Deep immunoSEQ sequencing was applied to naive, central memory and regulatory T cell samples, giving an average of about 3.4 million total reads per sample. After sorted cells were lysed in RLT buffer, RNA was extracted with DNase-treated RNeasy Micro or Mini kits, with the choice depending on cell number. Each cell subset was processed on its own to prevent cross-contamination, while patient and healthy donor samples were processed together. Using the immunoSEQ multiplex PCR, TCRB sequences were amplified from cDNA into 87-bp fragments spanning the CDR3 region. Amplicons were sequenced on the Illumina HiSeq platform. Regarding the original processing steps: Synthetic template baselines were used to correct PCR bias computationally, reads within Hamming distance 2 were collapsed, and singletons that could not be merged were discarded. Reads were aligned to IMGT to assign V, D and J genes, CDR3 length, and insertions or deletions at six rearrangement sites. Within each subset, clonotype counts were normalized to sorted cell number, and only after that were true diversity and Gini coefficients computed with the tcR R package. The overlap coefficient, calculated on TCRB nucleotide sequences, was used to quantify repertoire sharing. Out-of-frame TCRB sequences from naive cells were analyzed as a proxy for the pre-selection repertoire. Here the immuneACCESS table is served through TCRdb, limited to in-frame sequences with V and J called. Missing clones are a known gap in these copies; in checked studies unresolved V genes cover under half, and the rest lacks a known reason. V and J calls and clone size come straight from that table; D and trimming were deduced from the DNA. For this sample the table gives hundreds of thousands of clones, of which 10% to 15% were detected only once. Approximately 0.015% of the sample lies in the top ten.

From each donor, a single peripheral blood sample of about 110 mL on average was drawn into heparinised tubes. A BD FACSAria II was used to sort naive, central memory, regulatory and stem cell-like memory CD4+ T cells with a panel that included CD45RO, CCR7, CD25, CD127, CD95 and CD27. A purity above 95% was achieved for all sorted populations. PBMCs were isolated immediately by Lymphoprep density gradient centrifugation and stained directly without culture. So that batch effects would be minimized, each experiment stained and sorted samples in pairs, pairing one healthy donor with one patient. The V end gives up 8 bases and the J end 3 bases, leaving 10 bases in the junction not matched to a gene. Looking up the germline V gene (reference sequence) yields CDR1 GTSNPN and CDR2 SVGIG. The CDR3 covers 13 residues, taking in both the cysteine and the phenylalanine. The CDR3 DNA has 39 bases and is translated from base 1.

Comment on this clone: The antigen it recognizes is unknown. No quality values exist for individual bases; no much larger clone is one base distant.

Sequences were obtained from naive CD4+ T cells from blood. This sample's cell subset or site label indicates: true naive CD4+ T cells. The sequence joins TRBV30 to TRBJ2-7; 7 central bases correspond to TRBD1. The TCR comes from a man between 18 and 35 years old in good health. Read as DNA, the sequence is TGTGCCGGGGACCGACAGGGAAACTACGAGCAGTACTTC. The translation is CAGDRQGNYEQYF.